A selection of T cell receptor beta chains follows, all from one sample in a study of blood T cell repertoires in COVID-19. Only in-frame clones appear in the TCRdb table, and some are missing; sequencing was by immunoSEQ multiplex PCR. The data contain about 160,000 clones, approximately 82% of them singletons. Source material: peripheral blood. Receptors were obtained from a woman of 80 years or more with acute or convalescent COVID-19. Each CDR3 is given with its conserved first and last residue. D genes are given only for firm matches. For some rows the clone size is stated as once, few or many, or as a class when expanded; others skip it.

CDR3 DNA: TGTGCCAGCAGCCCGACTAGCGGGACGTTCAACACCGGGGAGCTGTTTTTT
CDR3 protein: CASSPTSGTFNTGELFF
J gene: TRBJ2-2
D gene: TRBD2
V gene: TRBV3-1/TRBV3-2
clone size: -

CDR3 DNA: TGTGCCAGCAGCCTAGGTGTCCCCGGGGTGAGCTCTTCACCCCTCCACTTT
CDR3 protein: CASSLGVPGVSSSPLHF
J gene: TRBJ1-6
D gene: -
V gene: TRBV3-1/TRBV3-2
clone size: few

CDR3 DNA: TGTGCCTGGAGTGAGGGGAGGGGGAATTCACCCCTCCACTTT
CDR3 protein: CAWSEGRGNSPLHF
J gene: TRBJ1-6
D gene: -
V gene: TRBV30
clone size: -

CDR3 DNA: TGTGCCAGCAGCCTAGGACAGAGTATTAACTATGGCTACACCTTC
CDR3 protein: CASSLGQSINYGYTF
J gene: TRBJ1-2
D gene: -
V gene: TRBV7-9
clone size: -

CDR3 DNA: TGTGCCAGCAGCTTGCCAGGGTCCGACTATGGCTACACCTTC
CDR3 protein: CASSLPGSDYGYTF
J gene: TRBJ1-2
D gene: -
V gene: TRBV5-4
clone size: -

CDR3 DNA: TGTGCCAGCAGCCCAATGTACAATGAGCAGTTCTTC
CDR3 protein: CASSPMYNEQFF
J gene: TRBJ2-1
D gene: -
V gene: TRBV7-2
clone size: few

CDR3 DNA: TGTGCCAGCAGCTTGGGGGACAGGCGAAAGACCCAGTACTTC
CDR3 protein: CASSLGDRRKTQYF
J gene: TRBJ2-5
D gene: TRBD1
V gene: TRBV7-9
clone size: -

CDR3 DNA: TGCAGCGTTGTGCAGCGGGCACTAACAGATACGCAGTATTTT
CDR3 protein: CSVVQRALTDTQYF
J gene: TRBJ2-3
D gene: -
V gene: TRBV29-1
clone size: -

CDR3 DNA: TGTGCCAGCAGCCAAGTCCATCGGGGGGGGAACACTGAAGCTTTCTTT
CDR3 protein: CASSQVHRGGNTEAFF
J gene: TRBJ1-1
D gene: -
V gene: TRBV4-2
clone size: once

CDR3 DNA: TGTGCCAGCACTCAACCAAATCAGGGGGTCGGCTACACCTTC
CDR3 protein: CASTQPNQGVGYTF
J gene: TRBJ1-2
D gene: TRBD1
V gene: TRBV6-6
clone size: -

CDR3 DNA: TGTGCCAGCTCACCTAGGAGACAGGATCAGCCCCAGCATTTT
CDR3 protein: CASSPRRQDQPQHF
J gene: TRBJ1-5
D gene: -
V gene: TRBV18
clone size: -

CDR3 DNA: TGTGCCATCAGTGAGCCCCCGGGGCGACAGGGGGTTGTGGTTGGCACAGATACGCAGTATTTT
CDR3 protein: CAISEPPGRQGVVVGTDTQYF
J gene: TRBJ2-3
D gene: TRBD1
V gene: TRBV10-3
clone size: once

CDR3 DNA: TGTGCCAGCAGACCAAAGGGGACAGGGATCTCCTACAATGAGCAGTTCTTC
CDR3 protein: CASRPKGTGISYNEQFF
J gene: TRBJ2-1
D gene: TRBD1
V gene: TRBV27
clone size: -

CDR3 DNA: TGCGCCAGCAGTGAAGTGGCTCCGGGTCGGGAGACCCAGTACTTC
CDR3 protein: CASSEVAPGRETQYF
J gene: TRBJ2-5
D gene: -
V gene: TRBV10-1
clone size: -